This is a list of T cell receptor beta chains from one sample in a study of blood T cell repertoires in COVID-19. Generated by immunoSEQ multiplex PCR, the TCRdb table keeps only in-frame clones and is missing some. The data show about 240,000 clones, approximately 78% seen once. Material for sequencing was peripheral blood. The receptors derive from a woman of 80 years or more with COVID-19, enrolled during active disease. Both conserved end residues are part of each CDR3. Fields, in order: clone size, V gene, CDR3 length, D gene, J gene, CDR3 DNA, CDR3 protein. D genes are given only for firm matches. Some rows mark clone size as missing; the rest say once, few, many or name a class of expanded clone.

clone size: -
V gene: TRBV19
CDR3 length: 14
D gene: -
J gene: TRBJ1-5
CDR3 DNA: TGTGCCAGTAGTATCTCGGGGGGGAATCAGCCCCAGCATTTT
CDR3 protein: CASSISGGNQPQHF

clone size: -
V gene: TRBV11-2
CDR3 length: 17
D gene: TRBD2
J gene: TRBJ2-7
CDR3 DNA: TGTGCCAGCAGCTCGACCACGGGGACTAGCGGGAGATACGAGCAGTACTTC
CDR3 protein: CASSSTTGTSGRYEQYF

clone size: -
V gene: TRBV15
CDR3 length: 13
D gene: -
J gene: TRBJ2-7
CDR3 DNA: TGTGCCACCAGCTTCCTACAGGGGAGGGAGCAGTACTTC
CDR3 protein: CATSFLQGREQYF

clone size: -
V gene: TRBV5-6
CDR3 length: 15
D gene: -
J gene: TRBJ2-5
CDR3 DNA: TGTGCCAGCAGCTTGTTGGCAGGGGTCGGAGAGACCCAGTACTTC
CDR3 protein: CASSLLAGVGETQYF

clone size: -
V gene: TRBV2
CDR3 length: 14
D gene: TRBD1
J gene: TRBJ1-1
CDR3 DNA: TGTGCCAGCAGTCAACAGGGGGTTAAAATTGGGGCTTTCTTT
CDR3 protein: CASSQQGVKIGAFF

clone size: -
V gene: TRBV9
CDR3 length: 14
D gene: TRBD2
J gene: TRBJ2-1
CDR3 DNA: TGTGCCAGCAGCAAACTAGCGGGAGACAATGAGCAGTTCTTC
CDR3 protein: CASSKLAGDNEQFF

clone size: -
V gene: TRBV29-1
CDR3 length: 13
D gene: -
J gene: TRBJ2-1
CDR3 DNA: TGCAGCGTTGTAAAAGAGGCCCGCCAACGAGAGTTCTTC
CDR3 protein: CSVVKEARQREFF

clone size: -
V gene: TRBV24-1
CDR3 length: 14
D gene: -
J gene: TRBJ1-1
CDR3 DNA: TGTGCCACCAGTGATTCACGCCAGCTCCGGGGGGCTTTCTTT
CDR3 protein: CATSDSRQLRGAFF

clone size: -
V gene: TRBV7-2
CDR3 length: 16
D gene: TRBD2
J gene: TRBJ2-1
CDR3 DNA: TGTGCCAGCAGTTGGGGGTCCGTAGCGGGGGACAATGAGCAGTTCTTC
CDR3 protein: CASSWGSVAGDNEQFF

clone size: -
V gene: TRBV18
CDR3 length: 12
D gene: TRBD1
J gene: TRBJ1-1
CDR3 DNA: TGTGCCAGCCGGACAGGGGGCGCGAGGGCTTTCTTT
CDR3 protein: CASRTGGARAFF

clone size: -
V gene: TRBV5-5
CDR3 length: 13
D gene: -
J gene: TRBJ1-1
CDR3 DNA: TGTGCCAGCCGGGAATGGAGGAACACTGAAGCTTTCTTT
CDR3 protein: CASREWRNTEAFF

clone size: once
V gene: TRBV3-1/TRBV3-2
CDR3 length: 12
D gene: -
J gene: TRBJ1-1
CDR3 DNA: TGTGCCAGCTGTCCAGTAGAGGGTGAAGCTTTCTTT
CDR3 protein: CASCPVEGEAFF

clone size: -
V gene: TRBV6-5
CDR3 length: 11
D gene: -
J gene: TRBJ1-2
CDR3 DNA: TGTGCCAGCTACAGGGAAGGAGGCTACACCTTC
CDR3 protein: CASYREGGYTF

clone size: -
V gene: TRBV24-1
CDR3 length: 14
D gene: TRBD1
J gene: TRBJ2-3
CDR3 DNA: TGTGCCACCAAGGGACAGGGGTATTCAGATACGCAGTATTTT
CDR3 protein: CATKGQGYSDTQYF

clone size: -
V gene: TRBV6-6
CDR3 length: 14
D gene: -
J gene: TRBJ1-1
CDR3 DNA: TGTGCCAGCAGTTACTCTAGCAGTATAACTGAAGCTTTCTTT
CDR3 protein: CASSYSSSITEAFF

clone size: -
V gene: TRBV6-1
CDR3 length: 16
D gene: -
J gene: TRBJ1-1
CDR3 DNA: TGTGCCAGCAGTGAAAGCCTGTGGGGACAGAACACTGAAGCTTTCTTT
CDR3 protein: CASSESLWGQNTEAFF

clone size: -
V gene: TRBV9
CDR3 length: 13
D gene: TRBD1
J gene: TRBJ1-1
CDR3 DNA: TGTGCCAGCAGCTCGGACAGGGGAACTGAAGCTTTCTTT
CDR3 protein: CASSSDRGTEAFF

clone size: once
V gene: TRBV9
CDR3 length: 15
D gene: TRBD2
J gene: TRBJ2-7
CDR3 DNA: TGTGCCAGCAGCGTAGGCGGGAGTGGGGACTACGAGCAGTACTTC
CDR3 protein: CASSVGGSGDYEQYF

clone size: -
V gene: TRBV21-1
CDR3 length: 18
D gene: -
J gene: TRBJ1-2
CDR3 DNA: TGTGCCAGCAGCCATAATGGGGGGGACACCCCGCTCCTTTATGGCTACACCTTC
CDR3 protein: CASSHNGGDTPLLYGYTF

clone size: -
V gene: TRBV3-1/TRBV3-2
CDR3 length: 13
D gene: -
J gene: TRBJ2-1
CDR3 DNA: TGTGCCAGCAGCCAGCAAACAGGGACGAAGCAGTTCTTC
CDR3 protein: CASSQQTGTKQFF

clone size: -
V gene: TRBV5-1
CDR3 length: 13
D gene: -
J gene: TRBJ2-4
CDR3 DNA: TGCGCCAGCAGCTTGGCGGGTGAGGGCATTCAGTACTTC
CDR3 protein: CASSLAGEGIQYF

clone size: -
V gene: TRBV7-3
CDR3 length: 14
D gene: -
J gene: TRBJ2-1
CDR3 DNA: TGTGCCAGCAGCTTAACATCGGTGGCAGGGGAACAGTTCTTC
CDR3 protein: CASSLTSVAGEQFF

clone size: -
V gene: TRBV7-8
CDR3 length: 15
D gene: -
J gene: TRBJ1-5
CDR3 DNA: TGTGCCAGCAGCTTAGTAGGGGGAGGGAATCAGCCCCAGCATTTT
CDR3 protein: CASSLVGGGNQPQHF

clone size: -
V gene: TRBV30
CDR3 length: 11
D gene: TRBD1
J gene: TRBJ1-1
CDR3 DNA: TGTGCCGCTGGACAGGTCACTGAAGCTTTCTTT
CDR3 protein: CAAGQVTEAFF